Listed here are 31 T cell receptor gamma chains from one sample, sequenced in a study of Vδ1+ human thymocytes. Broader study findings: Thymic TRG and TRD repertoires appeared highly polyclonal, with Gaussian CDR3 length distributions.

The template was reverse-transcribed extracted RNA. Multiplex PCR used pooled V-gene forward primers and a constant-region reverse primer to amplify CDR3s. TCRdb fed the multiplex PCR reads to CATT. The sample lists 35,000 or so gamma-chain clones, just over 20% occurring once. The antigens these receptors bind are not known. What was sequenced was Vdelta1+ gamma-delta thymocytes from the thymus. This sample's subset: FACS-sorted CD3+ TCRalphabeta- TCRVdelta1+ TCRVdelta2- thymocytes. The source is a girl under two years old who had congenital heart surgery.

The chain employs TRGV8 and TRGJP1. Germline CDR1 is VENAVY and CDR2 is YDSYNSRV. Trimming cost V 5 bases and J 3 bases; bases outside gene matches: 3. The CDR3 length is 13 residues. The CDR3 bases are TGTGCCACCTGGGGTTCCACTGGTTGGTTCAAGATATTT. Translation: CATWGSTGWFKIF.

As regards this clone: This likely came from a read error, as a far larger clone is one base away. Other DNA sequences of this sample code for an identical CDR3. The V and J genes are TRGV2 and TRGJP2. Germline lookup yields CDR1 EGSNGY and CDR2 YDSYNSKV. The CDR3 sequence is 14 residues long. The DNA of the CDR3 is TGTGCCACCCGGGACGGGAGTAGTGATTGGATCAAGACGTTT. This sequence encodes CATRDGSSDWIKTF.

This clone came up a few times. The gene calls are TRGV9 and TRGJ1 or TRGJ2. The V segment lost 4 bases and the J segment 12 bases; nucleotides outside the gene matches: 12. CDR1 and CDR2 (germline): GITISATS, ISYDGTV (reference sequence). This CDR3 has 12 amino acids. CDR3 loop: CALWDLSLRKLF. DNA for the CDR3: TGTGCCTTGTGGGACCTCTCGTTGCGGAAACTCTTT.

As concerns this clone: A read error may explain this, as a much larger clone is one base away. This chain uses TRGV9 with TRGJ1 or TRGJ2. V lost 0 bases to trimming and J lost 2 bases; unmatched junction nucleotides: 4. Germline V gene data show CDR1 as GITISATS and CDR2 as ISYDGTV (reference sequence). The CDR3 consists of 14 residues. CDR3 amino acids: CALWEVPHYYKKLF. The CDR3 region has the DNA TGTGCCTTGTGGGAGGTGCCCCATTATTATAAGAAACTCTTT.

This clone was seen only a few times. Other DNA sequences in this sample translate to the same CDR3. This rearrangement joins TRGV8 to TRGJ1 or TRGJ2. CDR1 VENAVY and CDR2 YDSYNSRV come from the germline V gene. The CDR3 is 13 residues long. Germline trimming cut 0 bases from V and 4 bases from J; bases unmatched to any gene: 3. The CDR3 loop is CATWDRPYYKKLF. DNA of the CDR3: TGTGCCACCTGGGATAGGCCATATTATAAGAAACTCTTT.

A note on this clone: The likely explanation is a read error, given a far larger clone one base away. This chain joins TRGV3 and TRGJ1 or TRGJ2. Losses at the gene ends were 2 bases for V and 6 bases for J; bases not matched to a gene: 4. Germline V gene data show CDR1 as VTNTFY and CDR2 as YDVSTARD (reference sequence). This CDR3 contains 12 residues. The chain's CDR3 is CATWDKPYKKLF. The CDR3 coding sequence is TGTGCCACCTGGGACAAGCCTTATAAGAAACTCTTT.

This chain links TRGV4 with TRGJ1 or TRGJ2. Trimming at V came to 0 bases and at J to 5 bases, leaving 10 bases not matched to a gene. Germline V lookup: CDR1 EGSTGY, CDR2 YDSYTSSV. The CDR3 covers 15 residues. The CDR3 nucleotides are TGTGCCACCTGGGATGGGCCCCCAAGGAATTATAAGAAACTCTTT. It encodes CATWDGPPRNYKKLF.

Only a few counts were recorded for this clone. The rearrangement uses TRGV9 and TRGJP2. The CDR3 loop spans 17 amino acids. Germline lookup yields CDR1 GITISATS and CDR2 ISYDGTV (reference sequence). The trim removed 0 bases at V and 8 bases at J, leaving 15 bases unmatched. The CDR3 here is CALWEVHEGRLDWIKTF. CDR3 sequence (DNA): TGTGCCTTGTGGGAGGTGCACGAGGGACGCCTAGATTGGATCAAGACGTTT.

The rearrangement links TRGV4 to TRGJ1 or TRGJ2. J gave up 12 bases and V 0 bases, and 8 bases lay outside the gene matches. The CDR3 is 12 residues long. From germline, CDR1 is EGSTGY and CDR2 YDSYTSSV. CDR3 sequence (DNA): TGTGCCACCTGGGATGGGCTCTGGGGGAAACTCTTT. It is translated as CATWDGLWGKLF.

Note on this clone: In the same sample, other DNA sequences code for this CDR3. The chain employs TRGV9 and TRGJ1 or TRGJ2. The V gene end was trimmed by 8 bases and the J gene end by 4 bases; junction bases not matched to a gene: 5. Germline CDR1 GITISATS, CDR2 ISYDGTV (reference sequence). This CDR3 has 11 amino acids. The CDR3 loop is CALSRYYKKLF. CDR3 nucleotides: TGTGCCTTGTCTCGCTATTATAAGAAACTCTTT.

This clone was seen a few times. The J gene is TRGJ1 or TRGJ2, the V gene TRGV8. The CDR3 extends over 15 amino acids. V shed 3 bases and J 4 bases; nucleotides not matched to a gene: 12. Germline CDR1 and CDR2: VENAVY and YDSYNSRV. The CDR3 loop reads CATWDDRFGYYKKLF. The CDR3 DNA follows: TGTGCCACCTGGGATGACCGGTTTGGGTATTATAAGAAACTCTTT.

This clone was seen only a few times. This specimen includes other DNA sequences encoding the same CDR3. The rearrangement joins TRGV2 to TRGJ1 or TRGJ2. Trimming removed 0 bases from V and 10 bases from J; junction bases left unmatched: 6. The CDR3 extends over 12 amino acids. Per germline, CDR1 EGSNGY and CDR2 YDSYNSKV. Here the CDR3 DNA reads TGTGCCACCTGGGACGGGCACGGGAAGAAACTCTTT. Amino acid sequence: CATWDGHGKKLF.

For this clone: The sample holds other DNA sequences that translate to the same CDR3. This chain connects TRGV2 to TRGJ1 or TRGJ2. This CDR3 is 13 amino acids long. Germline values: CDR1 EGSNGY, CDR2 YDSYNSKV. Losses at the gene ends were 0 bases for V and 7 bases for J; bases not matched to a gene: 6. The CDR3 loop is CATWDGEGYKKLF. CDR3 DNA: TGTGCCACCTGGGACGGGGAAGGGTATAAGAAACTCTTT.

This clone was recorded a few times. V gene TRGV8 combines with J gene TRGJ1 or TRGJ2. CDR3 length: 14 residues. Trimming at V came to 3 bases and at J to 1 base, leaving 6 bases not matched to a gene. Germline V gene lookup returns CDR1 VENAVY and CDR2 YDSYNSRV. CDR3 protein: CATWDSNNYYKKLF. Written as DNA, the CDR3 is TGTGCCACCTGGGATTCCAACAATTATTATAAGAAACTCTTT.

The sample holds a few counts of this clone. The chain carries TRGV9 and TRGJP2. The CDR3 length is 15 residues. Germline CDR1 is GITISATS and CDR2 is ISYDGTV (reference sequence). Germline trimming cut 2 bases from V and 6 bases from J; bases unmatched to any gene: 9. CDR3 sequence: CALWEGLDGDWIKTF. The CDR3 nucleotides read TGTGCCTTGTGGGAGGGCTTGGATGGTGATTGGATCAAGACGTTT.

This clone occurred a few times. This rearrangement joins TRGV9 to TRGJ1 or TRGJ2. The V segment lost 0 bases and the J segment 5 bases; nucleotides outside the gene matches: 10. This CDR3 is 15 amino acids long. CDR1 GITISATS and CDR2 ISYDGTV come from the germline V gene (reference sequence). The CDR3 bases are TGTGCCTTGTGGGAGGTGCACAATTGGCATTATAAGAAACTCTTT. It encodes CALWEVHNWHYKKLF.

A few counts support this clone. V is TRGV4 and J is TRGJ1 or TRGJ2. Per germline, CDR1 EGSTGY and CDR2 YDSYTSSV. The CDR3 loop spans 12 amino acids. With 2 bases clipped from V and 6 bases from J, the junction kept 4 bases outside the gene matches. Here the CDR3 reads CATWDVIYKKLF. CDR3 coding DNA: TGTGCCACCTGGGATGTGATTTATAAGAAACTCTTT.

Comments on this clone: The junction and the germline gene differ at one end; a read error may be behind it. The genes are TRGV5 and TRGJ1 or TRGJ2. The germline V gene has CDR1 VINAFY and CDR2 YDVSNSKD. The CDR3 spans 13 residues. The chain's CDR3 is CATWDRLFYKKLF. The DNA of the CDR3 is TGTGCCACCTGGGACAGGCTTTTTTATAAGAAACTCTTC.

This clone came up a few times. The rearrangement links TRGV2 to TRGJP2. CDR1 is EGSNGY and CDR2 is YDSYNSKV in the germline V gene. This CDR3 has 13 residues. Germline trimming cut 3 bases from V and 6 bases from J; bases unmatched to any gene: 4. The CDR3 DNA reads as TGTGCCACCTGGGACTTGCGTGATTGGATCAAGACGTTT. This translates into CATWDLRDWIKTF.

In this sample, this clone turned up a few times. Other nucleotide sequences in the sample specify the same CDR3. The chain employs TRGV9 and TRGJP1. This CDR3 is 15 amino acids long. J was trimmed by 2 bases and V by 0 bases; bases with no gene match: 3. Germline CDR1 GITISATS, CDR2 ISYDGTV (reference sequence). CDR3 residues: CALWEVRTTGWFKIF. The CDR3 DNA sequence: TGTGCCTTGTGGGAGGTGAGGACCACTGGTTGGTTCAAGATATTT.

V and J are TRGV2 and TRGJ1 or TRGJ2. CDR3 length: 15 amino acids. Germline CDR1 reads EGSNGY; CDR2 reads YDSYNSKV. J was trimmed by 4 bases and V by 0 bases; bases with no gene match: 9. The CDR3 bases are TGTGCCACCTGGGACGGGCTCCCTCCATATTATAAGAAACTCTTT. Translating gives CATWDGLPPYYKKLF.

The chain uses TRGV9 and TRGJ1 or TRGJ2. V dropped 4 bases and J dropped 0; count of bases not matched to a gene: 6. Looked up from germline, CDR1 is GITISATS and CDR2 is ISYDGTV (reference sequence). The CDR3 sequence is 14 residues long. The CDR3 is CALWDQRNYYKKLF. CDR3 coding DNA: TGTGCCTTGTGGGATCAGAGGAATTATTATAAGAAACTCTTT.

The J gene is TRGJ1 or TRGJ2, the V gene TRGV9. Germline lookup yields CDR1 GITISATS and CDR2 ISYDGTV (reference sequence). V trimming: 11 bases; J trimming: 10 bases; junction bases outside the gene matches: 8. The CDR3 length is 9 residues. For the CDR3, the DNA is TGTGCCTCCATTGGAAAGAAACTCTTT. Its protein product is CASIGKKLF.

A word on this clone: This specimen includes other DNA sequences encoding the same CDR3. The chain carries TRGV3 and TRGJP2. V dropped 0 bases and J dropped 2; count of bases not matched to a gene: 6. Germline loops: CDR1 VTNTFY, CDR2 YDVSTARD (reference sequence). This CDR3 comprises 16 residues. The CDR3 sequence is CATWDRHGSSDWIKTF. CDR3 in DNA: TGTGCCACCTGGGACAGGCATGGAAGTAGTGATTGGATCAAGACGTTT.

As for this clone: This may stem from a read error, because a much larger clone lies one nucleotide away. This chain uses TRGV2 with TRGJ1 or TRGJ2. This CDR3 has 14 residues. Germline V gene data show CDR1 as EGSNGY and CDR2 as YDSYNSKV. CDR3: CATWDGRNYYTKLF. Written as DNA, the CDR3 is TGTGCCACCTGGGACGGGAGGAATTATTATACGAAACTCTTT.

The table lists this clone with a few counts. The same CDR3 is also encoded by other DNA sequences in this sample. The genes are TRGV3 and TRGJ1 or TRGJ2. Germline CDR1 is VTNTFY and CDR2 is YDVSTARD (reference sequence). Germline trimming cut 0 bases from V and 4 bases from J; bases unmatched to any gene: 9. The CDR3 is made up of 15 amino acids. As DNA, the CDR3 is TGTGCCACCTGGGACAGGCCGAGGGGGTATTATAAGAAACTCTTT. Encoded protein: CATWDRPRGYYKKLF.

This clone was seen a handful of times. The chain carries TRGV2 and TRGJ1 or TRGJ2. This CDR3 has 11 residues. CDR1 and CDR2 from the germline V gene are EGSNGY and YDSYNSKV. The junction had 7 bases not matched to a gene; V was cut back by 3 bases and J by 11 bases. The CDR3 region is CATWDHVQKLF. CDR3 coding DNA: TGTGCCACCTGGGACCATGTTCAGAAACTCTTT.

There are a few counts of this clone. The chain combines TRGV9 with TRGJ1 or TRGJ2. Germline V lookup: CDR1 GITISATS, CDR2 ISYDGTV (reference sequence). This CDR3 contains 13 residues. J lost 11 bases, V lost 2 bases, and 12 bases had no gene match. The CDR3 DNA sequence: TGTGCCTTGTGGGAGGCTGAGGGTGAGGAGAAACTCTTT. Translated: CALWEAEGEEKLF.

Concerning this clone: This could be a read error, since a much larger clone is one nucleotide away. The identical CDR3 is also encoded by other nucleotide sequences in the sample. This chain connects TRGV9 to TRGJ1 or TRGJ2. Looked up from germline, CDR1 is GITISATS and CDR2 is ISYDGTV (reference sequence). V gave up 2 bases and J gave up 10 bases; unmatched junction bases: 2. CDR3 length: 10 residues. The CDR3 nucleotides read TGTGCCTTGTGGGAGGAAAAGAAACTCTTT. It is translated as CALWEEKKLF.

The J gene is TRGJ1 or TRGJ2, the V gene TRGV3. Germline CDR1 reads VTNTFY; CDR2 reads YDVSTARD (reference sequence). J was trimmed by 3 bases and V by 0 bases; bases with no gene match: 14. CDR3 length: 17 amino acids. The CDR3 reads CATWDRPPPLSYYKKLF. The CDR3 coding sequence is TGTGCCACCTGGGACAGGCCTCCCCCTTTGAGTTATTATAAGAAACTCTTT.

The gene calls are TRGV2 and TRGJ1 or TRGJ2. J lost 3 bases, V lost 5 bases, and 10 bases had no gene match. Germline V gives CDR1 EGSNGY, CDR2 YDSYNSKV. The CDR3 loop spans 14 amino acids. The CDR3 is CATWVNLGYYKKLF. Written as DNA, the CDR3 is TGTGCCACCTGGGTCAACCTCGGTTATTATAAGAAACTCTTT.